The 29 T cell receptor beta chains given below trace back to one sample, sequenced in a study of T-cell reconstitution after alpha-beta-depleted transplantation in children. Using unique molecular identifiers, the investigators prepared the TCRbeta library. TCRdb reprocessed the PCR reads with MiXCR, giving one entry per CDR3 protein. The table shows over 450,000 distinct CDR3 sequences, with roughly 10% occurring only once. The starting material was PBMCs, obtained before TCRalphabeta/CD19-depleted stem cell transplant. These receptors all come from a child under 10 years old with inherited bone marrow failure, due to receive a stem cell transplant.

This clonotype was recorded many times. The chain joins TRBV11-2 to TRBJ2-5; D not certain. The CDR3 extends over 11 amino acids. CDR1 SGHAT and CDR2 FQNNGV come from the germline V gene. Trimming stripped 7 bases from V and 1 base from J, with 4 bases between. The CDR3 region is CASTLQETQYF. CDR3 DNA sequence: TGTGCCAGCACCCTCCAAGAGACCCAGTACTTC. Combining the CDR3 with reference TRBV11-2 and TRBJ2-5 gives the whole variable domain EAGVAQSPRYKIIEKRQSVAFWCNPISGHATLYWYQQILGQGPKLLIQFQNNGVVDDSQLPKDRFSAERLKGVDSTLKIQPAKLEDSAVYLCASTLQETQYFGPGTRLLVL.

The V gene is TRBV20-1, the J gene TRBJ2-1, with 7 nucleotides matching TRBD2. This CDR3 spans 17 amino acids. The germline V gene has CDR1 DFQATT and CDR2 SNEGSKA (reference sequence). V was pared by 5 bases and J by 0 bases, with 13 bases of the junction left unmatched. CDR3 protein: CSAGGRELKSSYNEQFF. The CDR3 region has the DNA TGCAGTGCTGGAGGGAGGGAACTCAAAAGCTCCTACAATGAGCAGTTCTTC.

The chain has TRBV12-3 or TRBV12-4 and TRBJ2-2; D tentatively fits TRBD1 or TRBD2 (5 bases each). The CDR3 is made up of 14 amino acids. Deletions cut 6 bases from V and 7 bases from J, with 15 bases between. Written as DNA, the CDR3 is TGTGCCAGCAGCCAGGGACCCGAGGGCGGGGAGCTGTTTTTT. It translates to CASSQGPEGGELFF.

This clonotype was counted at least ten times. This chain links TRBV15 with TRBJ2-7, with no clear D. Between the trimmed V and J ends, which lost 1 base and 5 bases, there was a span of 9 bases. CDR1 is LNHNV, CDR2 YYDKDF, per germline (reference sequence). The CDR3 length is 13 residues. In DNA, the CDR3 is TGTGCCACCAGCAGAGGTTGGACGGACGAGCAGTACTTC. This codes for CATSRGWTDEQYF.

In this sample, this clonotype turned up many times. The chain joins TRBV27 to TRBJ1-1, with TRBD1 identical over 7 bases. The CDR3 consists of 14 residues. From germline, CDR1 is MNHEY and CDR2 SMNVEV (reference sequence). Germline trimming cut 7 bases from V and 5 bases from J; bases unmatched to any gene: 10. The CDR3 region is CASNLIQGKTEAFF. The CDR3 nucleotides read TGTGCCAGCAACCTAATACAGGGGAAGACTGAAGCTTTCTTT.

There are many counts of this clonotype. V is TRBV6-6 and J is TRBJ2-1; D not certain. Trimming pared 5 bases from V and 3 bases from J, leaving 8 bases between. CDR1 is MNHNY, CDR2 SVGAGI, per germline (reference sequence). The CDR3 is 13 amino acids. CDR3 nucleotide sequence: TGTGCCAGCAGTCTACAGAGCTACAATGAGCAGTTCTTC. It codes for CASSLQSYNEQFF.

This clonotype was observed many times. The rearrangement uses TRBV20-1 and TRBJ1-2; 7 bases agree with TRBD1. J lost 1 base, V lost 6 bases, and 8 bases had no gene match. CDR1 is DFQATT, CDR2 SNEGSKA, per germline (reference sequence). The CDR3 consists of 14 residues. This CDR3 reads CSATTGTVNYGYTF. The CDR3 DNA sequence: TGCAGTGCCACTACCGGGACAGTTAACTATGGCTACACCTTC.

The chain couples TRBV6-5 to TRBJ1-1, with D maybe TRBD1 (5 bases). This CDR3 contains 15 residues. The V gene's germline CDR1 is MNHEY and CDR2 SVGAGI. V was clipped by 3 bases and J by 3 bases, with 14 bases between them. CDR3 coding DNA: TGTGCCAGCAGTTATTGGCAGGGTGGCGACACTGAAGCTTTCTTT. Translated, it gives CASSYWQGGDTEAFF.

The chain carries TRBV5-8 and TRBJ1-5; D gene unclear. V lost 0 bases to trimming and J lost 3 bases, with 10 bases between them. Germline-derived CDR1 and CDR2 are SGHTS and YDEGEE. The CDR3 loop spans 15 amino acids. The CDR3 coding sequence is TGTGCCAGCAGCTTGGGGGCAGCGATCAATCAGCCCCAGCATTTT. It yields the protein CASSLGAAINQPQHF.

This clonotype was counted ten times or more. The chain links TRBV5-1 to TRBJ1-5; 8 nucleotides match TRBD1. Germline V CDR1 and CDR2: SGHRS, YFSETQ. This CDR3 is 14 amino acids long. V was clipped by 4 bases and J by 5 bases; unmatched bases: 5. The CDR3 sequence is CASSKDRAHQPQHF. CDR3 bases: TGCGCCAGCAGCAAGGACAGGGCCCATCAGCCCCAGCATTTT.

This clonotype was detected many times. The V call is TRBV28, the J call TRBJ2-1; TRBD1 might be the D (6 bases). Per the germline V gene, CDR1 is MDHEN and CDR2 is SYDVKM. The CDR3 is 16 amino acids. The germline V and J ends were trimmed by 0 bases and 2 bases, with 11 bases remaining between them. The chain's CDR3 is CASSLWQGTPYNEQFF. CDR3 sequence (DNA): TGTGCCAGCAGTTTATGGCAGGGGACCCCCTACAATGAGCAGTTCTTC.

This clonotype was seen only a few times. The chain couples TRBV27 to TRBJ2-1; 7 positions agree with TRBD2. CDR3 length equals 15 residues. V trimming: 1 base; J trimming: 7 bases; junction bases outside the gene matches: 7. The germline V gene has CDR1 MNHEY and CDR2 SMNVEV (reference sequence). Here the CDR3 reads CASSLWGGTGNEQFF. CDR3 nucleotide sequence: TGTGCCAGCAGTTTATGGGGAGGGACGGGAAATGAGCAGTTCTTC.

There are many counts of this clonotype. V and J are TRBV19 and TRBJ2-3; unclear D gene. Germline V gene sequence: CDR1 LNHDA, CDR2 SQIVND (reference sequence). This CDR3 is built from 11 residues. Between the trimmed V and J ends, which lost 11 bases and 4 bases, there was a span of 10 bases. The CDR3 DNA follows: TGTGCCGCTGGAAGGGCAGATACGCAGTATTTT. Translation: CAAGRADTQYF.

The table lists this clonotype with a few counts. The rearrangement links TRBV28 to TRBJ2-7; 7 bases are a match to TRBD2. This CDR3 region has 14 residues. V shed 5 bases and J 7 bases; nucleotides not matched to a gene: 11. Germline V lookup: CDR1 MDHEN, CDR2 SYDVKM. CDR3 DNA sequence: TGTGCCAGCAGTCTGGGGGAGGGACCGGGAGAGCAGTACTTC. Translation: CASSLGEGPGEQYF.

This clonotype was recorded at least ten times. This chain joins TRBV11-2 and TRBJ2-3; 7 bases agree with TRBD2. This CDR3 has 16 residues. Germline assignment: CDR1 SGHAT and CDR2 FQNNGV. V trimming: 6 bases; J trimming: 6 bases; junction bases outside the gene matches: 15. The chain's CDR3 is CASRVLRLAVGDTQYF. CDR3 nucleotides: TGTGCCAGCAGAGTCCTTCGGCTAGCGGTCGGGGATACGCAGTATTTT. The full variable domain, completed using reference TRBV11-2 and TRBJ2-3, is EAGVAQSPRYKIIEKRQSVAFWCNPISGHATLYWYQQILGQGPKLLIQFQNNGVVDDSQLPKDRFSAERLKGVDSTLKIQPAKLEDSAVYLCASRVLRLAVGDTQYFGPGTRLTVL.

This clonotype was counted between two and nine times. The V gene is TRBV15, the J gene TRBJ2-1; 15 bases map to TRBD2. This CDR3 is 16 amino acids long. CDR1 is LNHNV and CDR2 is YYDKDF in the germline V gene (reference sequence). Germline trimming cut 1 base from V and 10 bases from J; bases unmatched to any gene: 5. The CDR3 coding sequence is TGTGCCACCAGCAGAGGGACTAGCGGGAGGGCCGGGGAGCAGTTCTTC. Translating it yields CATSRGTSGRAGEQFF.

This clonotype was observed at least ten times. This chain links TRBV12-3 or TRBV12-4 with TRBJ1-4; D possibly corresponds to TRBD1 (5 bases). The CDR3 spans 16 residues. The V gene lost 6 bases and the J gene lost 2 bases, with 16 bases spanning the gap. CDR3 loop: CASSRSKGETNEKLFF. The CDR3 coding sequence is TGTGCCAGCAGCCGATCGAAAGGGGAGACTAATGAAAAACTGTTTTTT.

This clonotype was detected ten times or more. The chain carries TRBV12-3 or TRBV12-4 and TRBJ2-7; D perhaps matches TRBD2 (5 bases). The length of the CDR3 is 14 residues. Trimming pared 2 bases from V and 4 bases from J, leaving 12 bases between. The CDR3 spells CASSLRGPGYEQYF. In DNA form, the CDR3 reads TGTGCCAGCAGTTTACGGGGTCCGGGATACGAGCAGTACTTC.

Many counts were recorded for this clonotype. The V and J genes are TRBV4-3 and TRBJ2-2, with D perhaps matching TRBD2 (5 bases). Germline CDR1 is LGHNA and CDR2 is YSLEER. V gave up 4 bases and J gave up 4 bases, with 16 bases separating them. The CDR3 loop spans 16 amino acids. The CDR3 here is CASSLKRVFPTGELFF. CDR3 DNA: TGCGCCAGCAGCCTAAAGAGGGTTTTTCCCACCGGGGAGCTGTTTTTT.

This clonotype has at least ten counts. This chain links TRBV12-3 or TRBV12-4 with TRBJ2-3; TRBD2 agrees at 9 bases. There are 20 residues in the CDR3. J was trimmed by 4 bases and V by 1 base; bases with no gene match: 18. The CDR3 reads CASSLGALRASGISADTQYF. For the CDR3, the DNA is TGTGCCAGCAGTTTAGGTGCGCTTCGGGCTAGCGGGATCTCTGCAGATACGCAGTATTTT.

Concerning this clonotype itself: A read error is likely, as this CDR3 ends without the conserved phenylalanine or tryptophan. Because the CDR3's place on the DNA is in doubt, the DNA is left out and the CDR3 is given as listed by TCRdb. The chain couples TRBV21-1 to TRBJ1-1. TRBV21-1 is deemed a pseudogene. The CDR3 adds up to 15 amino acids, both ends counted. The chain's CDR3 is CASSREGSLNAEAFL.

This clonotype was counted at least ten times. V usage is TRBV4-3 and J usage is TRBJ2-3, with TRBD2 matching 9 bases. The J segment lost 5 bases and the V segment lost 3 bases, leaving 3 bases of the junction unmatched. The germline V gene has CDR1 LGHNA and CDR2 YSLEER. The CDR3 is 14 residues long. Here the CDR3 DNA reads TGCGCCAGCAGCCACGTACTAGCGGGAGATACGCAGTATTTT. It is translated as CASSHVLAGDTQYF.

The rearrangement uses TRBV28 and TRBJ2-5; 9 bases line up with TRBD2. V lost 3 bases to trimming and J lost 4 bases; unmatched junction nucleotides: 9. Germline V CDR1 and CDR2: MDHEN, SYDVKM. The CDR3 consists of 16 residues. CDR3 coding DNA: TGTGCCAGCAGTTTTGAGGGTAGCGGGAGAGGAGAGACCCAGTACTTC. Its translation is CASSFEGSGRGETQYF.

The chain uses TRBV10-3 and TRBJ2-2; either TRBD1 or TRBD2 may supply D (5 bases each). CDR3 size: 15 residues. Trimming left V 10 bases short and J 2 bases short, with 17 bases between. The germline CDR1 and CDR2 sequences are ENHRY and SYGVKD. DNA for the CDR3: TGTGCCAGCGTCAGGGCAGAGGGAAACACCGGGGAGCTGTTTTTT. It encodes CASVRAEGNTGELFF.

This clonotype was found many times. This chain joins TRBV29-1 and TRBJ2-7; D is perhaps TRBD1 (6 bases). CDR1 is SQVTM and CDR2 is ANQGSEA in the germline V gene. This CDR3 has 11 residues. Trimming shortened V by 6 bases and J by 6 bases, and 12 bases separated the two germline ends. The CDR3 loop is CSVQWGREQYF. In DNA form, the CDR3 reads TGCAGCGTCCAGTGGGGGCGCGAGCAGTACTTC.

Many counts were recorded for this clonotype. The chain carries TRBV6-5 and TRBJ1-4, with a tentative D call TRBD1 (5 bases). CDR1 is MNHEY and CDR2 is SVGAGI in the germline V gene. V was clipped by 2 bases and J by 4 bases, with 11 bases between them. This CDR3 region has 15 residues. The CDR3 DNA reads as TGTGCCAGCAGTTACGGTTTGGGGGGTAATGAAAAACTGTTTTTT. Protein: CASSYGLGGNEKLFF.

The V and J genes are TRBV2 and TRBJ2-1, with D possibly TRBD2 on 7 matching bases. CDR3 length: 14 amino acids. The germline V gene has CDR1 SNHLY and CDR2 FYNNEI. V shed 6 bases and J shed 4 bases, with 13 bases lying between them. The CDR3 DNA follows: TGTGCCAGCAGCGGAGGGGGGGTGTACAATGAGCAGTTCTTC. This codes for CASSGGGVYNEQFF.

This clonotype was seen repeatedly, ten times or more. This chain joins TRBV29-1 and TRBJ1-2; D not resolved. Trimming shortened V by 4 bases and J by 3 bases, and 9 bases separated the two germline ends. CDR1 SQVTM and CDR2 ANQGSEA come from the germline V gene. CDR3 length equals 12 residues. The CDR3, as DNA: TGCAGCGTTGTAAGGGCTGACTATGGCTACACCTTC. Residues: CSVVRADYGYTF.

To note about this clonotype: The junction departs from the called germline gene at one end, perhaps through a read error. The genes are TRBV5-6 and TRBJ1-2, with TRBD1 as a possible D gene (6 bases). This CDR3 comprises 13 residues. Germline lookup yields CDR1 SGHDT and CDR2 YYEEEE. CDR3 sequence: CVSSLGQNYGYTF. Here the CDR3 DNA reads TGTGTCAGCAGCTTGGGACAAAACTATGGCTACACCTTC.